A single T cell receptor beta chain is shown here with its context. Its specificity is not known. These data originate in a study of memory B cells and T cells in multiple sclerosis. Repertoires were generated with immunoSEQ multiplex PCR, while TCRdb's copy carries only in-frame clones and drops some. The data contain 8,000 or so clones, about 60% of them singletons. Overall study findings and caveats: Clone-set sizes differed between compartments, so shared clonotype counts needed normalization.

This TCR came from a human donor with multiple sclerosis. Material for sequencing was memory (CD45RO+) CD8+ T cells from blood.

CDR3 sequence: CASSDLFDGPEESEKLFF. The CDR3 region has the DNA TGTGCCAGCAGTGACCTCTTCGACGGACCGGAGGAGAGTGAAAAACTGTTTTTT. The chain is built from TRBV6-1 and TRBJ1-4; no reliable D call. The CDR3 consists of 18 residues. The V end was cut by 3 bases, the J end by 7 bases, with 24 bases between. Germline values: CDR1 MNHNS, CDR2 SASEGT.